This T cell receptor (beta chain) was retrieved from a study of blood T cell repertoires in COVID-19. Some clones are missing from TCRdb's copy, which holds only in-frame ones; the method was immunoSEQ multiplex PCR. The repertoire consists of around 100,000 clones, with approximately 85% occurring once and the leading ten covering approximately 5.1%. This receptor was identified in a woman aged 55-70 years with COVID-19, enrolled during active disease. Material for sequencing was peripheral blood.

The CDR3, as DNA: TGTGCCAGTAGTATTAGGGCTACGCGGGATTCCACTGAAGCTTTCTTT. Its translation: CASSIRATRDSTEAFF. The chain uses TRBV19 and TRBJ1-1; D gene unclear. The V end lost 3 bases, the J end lost 4 bases, and 18 bases lay between the germline ends. The CDR3 runs 16 residues. CDR1 LNHDA and CDR2 SQIVND come from the germline V gene (reference sequence). The whole variable domain, remainder taken from reference TRBV19 and TRBJ1-1, is DGGITQSPKYLFRKEGQNVTLSCEQNLNHDAMYWYRQDPGQGLRLIYYSQIVNDFQKGDIAEGYSVSREKKESFPLTVTSAQKNPTAFYLCASSIRATRDSTEAFFGQGTRLTVV.